This record looks at one TCR beta chain sequence and its context. TCRdb recomputed calls from the RT-PCR reads with MiXCR, one row per CDR3 protein. The repertoire consists of 500,000 to 600,000 distinct CDR3 sequences, with around 11% occurring once and the leading ten covering roughly 11%. The entry originates in a study of response to subunit inactivated influenza vaccine. CDR3 length: 15 amino acids. The ends were cut back, 1 base at V and 4 bases at J, with 10 bases in the middle. Per germline, CDR1 LGHDT and CDR2 YNNKEL (reference sequence). These data were also reused for a study on T cells expressing NK-cell markers. That report adds: 5'RACE template switching built TCR beta cDNA with unique molecular identifiers. Of eight sequenced donors, seven were HCMV-seropositive and one HCMV-seronegative. CD8+ T cells in roughly six donors included dominant NKG2C+ clonotypes at roughly 1.0-7.5%. These same clonotypes (in four donors) also led the CD3+CD56-NKG2C+ fraction. There remained a lack of clarity about HCMV specificity of expanded NKG2C+ T cell clones.

The TCR originated in a man aged 45-60 years who received an inactivated influenza vaccine. V is TRBV3-1 and J is TRBJ2-2, with D unresolved. The sequenced sample was PBMCs from blood, obtained on the day of vaccination. CDR3 loop: CASSQVEVSTGELFF. The CDR3 DNA reads TGTGCCAGCAGCCAAGTTGAGGTTAGCACCGGGGAGCTGTTTTTT.